The clone carrying this T cell receptor (beta chain) was counted at least ten times. Across 18 months, stable Graves' hyperthyroidism was marked by no progression to ophthalmopathy. Disease duration under 2 months; hyperthyroidism patients were aged 18 to 65. Exclusion of a patient resulted from uncontrolled infection, other autoimmune disease, pregnancy or lactation. These data are taken from a study of T cells in Graves' hyperthyroidism and ophthalmopathy. Amplified TCR beta CDR3 regions came from RNA transcripts. During a first-round RT-PCR of the TCR CDR3, the HTBI primer set was used. TCRdb fed the multiplex PCR reads into MiXCR, producing one record per CDR3 protein. The sample consists of 500,000 to 550,000 distinct CDR3 sequences, roughly 20% of them appearing once. Trimming removed 7 bases at V and 4 bases at J, with 16 bases between. The CDR3 has 14 amino acids. The germline V gene encodes CDR1 MDHEN and CDR2 SYDVKM.

Sequenced sample: blood. The gene calls are TRBV28 and TRBJ1-1; D call uncertain. The source is a young man with Graves' hyperthyroidism. CDR3 nucleotides: TGTGCCAGCACCCCCCCAGACATCGTCACTGAAGCTTTCTTT. Translating gives CASTPPDIVTEAFF.